Sequencing of this TCR beta chain was carried out in a study of T cell responses to AZD1222 COVID-19 vaccine. The wider study: Pooling was applied to second doses at about 4 or about 12 weeks.

Clones were sequenced by immunoSEQ multiplex PCR, and TCRdb holds only the in-frame ones, with some missing. The table includes 100,000 to 150,000 clones, around nine tenths detected once. Comments on this clone: What it binds is not known.

Overall study findings and caveats: Donors were mostly white British, more females; clonal diversity possibly underestimated. Repertoires were sampled only after the peak T cell response.

The CDR3 covers 17 residues. Trimming took 4 bases from V and 0 from J, leaving 19 bases between them. Germline V gene data show CDR1 as MGHDK and CDR2 as SYGVNS. The rearrangement joins TRBV25-1 to TRBJ2-7; weak D call: TRBD1 (5 bases). The sample in question was peripheral blood, obtained on day 0 of AZD1222 vaccination. The sequence derives from an adult in good health. CDR3 DNA sequence: TGTGCCAGCAGTGTCGAACAGGAGACGCTATCCTCCTACGAGCAGTACTTC. As protein: CASSVEQETLSSYEQYF.